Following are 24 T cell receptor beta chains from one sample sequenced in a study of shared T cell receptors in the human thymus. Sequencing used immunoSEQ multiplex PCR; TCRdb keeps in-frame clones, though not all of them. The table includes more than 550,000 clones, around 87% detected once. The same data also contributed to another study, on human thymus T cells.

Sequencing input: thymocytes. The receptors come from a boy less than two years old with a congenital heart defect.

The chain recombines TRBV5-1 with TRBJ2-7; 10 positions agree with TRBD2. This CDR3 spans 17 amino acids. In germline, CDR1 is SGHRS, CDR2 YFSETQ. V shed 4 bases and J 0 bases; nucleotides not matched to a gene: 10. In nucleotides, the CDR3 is TGCGCCAGCAGCGGACCGTCTAGCGGGAGAACCTCCTACGAGCAGTACTTC. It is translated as CASSGPSSGRTSYEQYF.

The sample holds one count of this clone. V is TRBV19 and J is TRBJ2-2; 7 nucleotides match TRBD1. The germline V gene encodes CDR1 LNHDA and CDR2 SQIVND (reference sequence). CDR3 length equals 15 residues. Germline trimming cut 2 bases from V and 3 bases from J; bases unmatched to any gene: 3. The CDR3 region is CASSITGDDTGELFF. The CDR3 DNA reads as TGTGCCAGTAGTATAACAGGGGACGACACCGGGGAGCTGTTTTTT.

DNA for the CDR3: TGTGCCAGCAGTCCTTGGGGAGCGATCACAGATACGCAGTATTTT. Translation: CASSPWGAITDTQYF. V and J are TRBV6-1 and TRBJ2-3, with D perhaps matching TRBD2 (5 bases). Trimming cost V 5 bases and J 2 bases, with 14 bases left between them. CDR1 and CDR2 (germline): MNHNS, SASEGT. The CDR3 length is 15 residues.

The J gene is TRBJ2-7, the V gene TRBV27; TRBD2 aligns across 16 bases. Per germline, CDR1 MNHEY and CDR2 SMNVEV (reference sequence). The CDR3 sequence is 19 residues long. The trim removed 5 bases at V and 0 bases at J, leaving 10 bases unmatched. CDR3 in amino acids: CASSPGTSGGAVGSYEQYF. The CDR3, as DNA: TGTGCCAGCAGTCCGGGGACTAGCGGGGGGGCTGTTGGCTCCTACGAGCAGTACTTC.

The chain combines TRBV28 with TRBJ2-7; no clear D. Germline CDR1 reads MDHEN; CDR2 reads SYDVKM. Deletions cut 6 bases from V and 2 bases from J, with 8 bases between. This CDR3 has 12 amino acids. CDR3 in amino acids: CASSSPAYEQYF. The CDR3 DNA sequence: TGTGCCAGCAGCTCCCCGGCCTACGAGCAGTACTTC.

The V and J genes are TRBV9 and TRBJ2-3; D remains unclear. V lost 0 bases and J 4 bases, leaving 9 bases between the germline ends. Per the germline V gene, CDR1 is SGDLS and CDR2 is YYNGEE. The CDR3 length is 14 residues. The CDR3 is CASSVGPEPDTQYF. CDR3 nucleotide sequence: TGTGCCAGCAGCGTAGGGCCAGAACCAGATACGCAGTATTTT.

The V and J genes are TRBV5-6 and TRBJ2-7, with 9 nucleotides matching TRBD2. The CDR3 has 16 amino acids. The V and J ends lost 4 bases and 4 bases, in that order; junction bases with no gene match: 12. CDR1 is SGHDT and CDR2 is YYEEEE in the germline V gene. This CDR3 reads CASSQRSTSGFYEQYF. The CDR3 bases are TGTGCCAGCAGCCAGAGGTCGACTAGCGGATTTTACGAGCAGTACTTC.

CDR3 coding DNA: TGTGCCAGTAGTATCGCTAGTTACGGATTGTGTTTGTTAAGGTATGAGCAGTTCTTC. Protein sequence: CASSIASYGLCLLRYEQFF. The chain carries TRBV19 and TRBJ2-1; D unclear. The germline V gene encodes CDR1 LNHDA and CDR2 SQIVND (reference sequence). The CDR3 runs to 19 residues. V was clipped by 3 bases and J by 8 bases, with 29 bases between them.

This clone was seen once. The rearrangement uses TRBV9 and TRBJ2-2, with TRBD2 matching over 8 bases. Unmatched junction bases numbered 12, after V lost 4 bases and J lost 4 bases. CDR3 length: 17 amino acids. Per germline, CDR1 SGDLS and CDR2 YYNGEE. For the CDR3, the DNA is TGTGCCAGCAGCCCTAATCCGGGGGGGGGCATCACCGGGGAGCTGTTTTTT. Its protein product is CASSPNPGGGITGELFF. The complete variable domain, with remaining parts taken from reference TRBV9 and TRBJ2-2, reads DSGVTQTPKHLITATGQRVTLRCSPRSGDLSVYWYQQSLDQGLQFLIQYYNGEERAKGNILERFSAQQFPDLHSELNLSSLELGDSALYFCASSPNPGGGITGELFFGEGSRLTVL.

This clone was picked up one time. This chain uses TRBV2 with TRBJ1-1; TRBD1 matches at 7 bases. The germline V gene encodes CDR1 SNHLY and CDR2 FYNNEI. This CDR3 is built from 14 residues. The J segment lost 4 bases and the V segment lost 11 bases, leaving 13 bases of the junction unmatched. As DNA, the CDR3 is TGTGCCCCCCTCCTGCCAGGGGGTACCACTGAAGCTTTCTTT. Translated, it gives CAPLLPGGTTEAFF.

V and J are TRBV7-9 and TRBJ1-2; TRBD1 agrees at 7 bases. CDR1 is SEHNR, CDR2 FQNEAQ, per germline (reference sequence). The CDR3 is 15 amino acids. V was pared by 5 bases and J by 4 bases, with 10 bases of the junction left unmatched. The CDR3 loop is CASSGDRDPLYGYTF. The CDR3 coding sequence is TGTGCCAGCAGCGGAGACAGGGATCCCCTCTATGGCTACACCTTC.

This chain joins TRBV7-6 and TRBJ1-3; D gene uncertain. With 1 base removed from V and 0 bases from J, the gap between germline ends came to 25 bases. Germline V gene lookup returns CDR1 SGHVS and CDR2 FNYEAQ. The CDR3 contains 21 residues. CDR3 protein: CASSLEGLPEGLLSSGNTIYF. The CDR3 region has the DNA TGTGCCAGCAGCTTAGAAGGCCTTCCTGAGGGCTTACTAAGCTCTGGAAACACCATATATTTT. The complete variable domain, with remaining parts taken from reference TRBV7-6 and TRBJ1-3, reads GAGVSQSPRYKVTKRGQDVALRCDPISGHVSLYWYRQALGQGPEFLTYFNYEAQQDKSGLPNDRFSAERPEGSISTLTIQRTEQRDSAMYRCASSLEGLPEGLLSSGNTIYFGEGSWLTVV.

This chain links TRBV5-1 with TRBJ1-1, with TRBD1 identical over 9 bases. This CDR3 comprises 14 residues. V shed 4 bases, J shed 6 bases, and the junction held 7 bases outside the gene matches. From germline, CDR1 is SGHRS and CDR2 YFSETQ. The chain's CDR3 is CASSGLQGAAEAFF. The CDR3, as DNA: TGCGCCAGCAGCGGGCTACAGGGGGCAGCTGAAGCTTTCTTT.

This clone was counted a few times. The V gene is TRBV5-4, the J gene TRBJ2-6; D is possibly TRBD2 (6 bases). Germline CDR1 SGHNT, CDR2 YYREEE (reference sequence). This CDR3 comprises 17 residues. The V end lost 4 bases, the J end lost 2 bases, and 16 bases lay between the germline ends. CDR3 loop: CASSLNLTGAGANVLTF. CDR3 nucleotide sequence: TGTGCCAGCAGCCTAAACCTAACGGGAGCTGGGGCCAACGTCCTGACTTTC. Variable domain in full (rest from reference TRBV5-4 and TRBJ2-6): ETGVTQSPTHLIKTRGQQVTLRCSSQSGHNTVSWYQQALGQGPQFIFQYYREEENGRGNFPPRFSGLQFPNYSSELNVNALELDDSALYLCASSLNLTGAGANVLTFGAGSRLTVL.

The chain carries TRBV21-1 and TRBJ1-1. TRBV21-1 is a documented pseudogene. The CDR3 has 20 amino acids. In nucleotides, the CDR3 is TGTGCCAGTAAAAACCCATCCAGACTTACGCTAGTTTTGCTTCGCACTGAAGCTTTCTTT. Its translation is CASKNPSRLTLVLLRTEAFF.

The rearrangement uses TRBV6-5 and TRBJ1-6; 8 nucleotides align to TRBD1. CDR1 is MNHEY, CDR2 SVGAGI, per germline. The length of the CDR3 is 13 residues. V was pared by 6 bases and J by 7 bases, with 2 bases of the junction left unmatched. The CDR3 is CASRRQGNSPLHF. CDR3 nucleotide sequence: TGTGCCAGCAGGAGACAGGGGAATTCACCCCTCCACTTT.

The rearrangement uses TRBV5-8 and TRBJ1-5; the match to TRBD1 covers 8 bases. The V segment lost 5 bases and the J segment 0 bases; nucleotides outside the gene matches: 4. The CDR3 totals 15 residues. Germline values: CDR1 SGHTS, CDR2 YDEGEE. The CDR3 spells CASRRTGPSNQPQHF. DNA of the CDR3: TGTGCCAGCAGAAGGACAGGGCCTAGCAATCAGCCCCAGCATTTT.

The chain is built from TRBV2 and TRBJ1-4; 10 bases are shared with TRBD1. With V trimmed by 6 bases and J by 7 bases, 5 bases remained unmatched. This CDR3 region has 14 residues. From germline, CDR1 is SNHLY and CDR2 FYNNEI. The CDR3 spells CASRTTGGVEKLFF. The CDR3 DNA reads TGTGCCAGCAGAACGACAGGGGGCGTTGAAAAACTGTTTTTT.

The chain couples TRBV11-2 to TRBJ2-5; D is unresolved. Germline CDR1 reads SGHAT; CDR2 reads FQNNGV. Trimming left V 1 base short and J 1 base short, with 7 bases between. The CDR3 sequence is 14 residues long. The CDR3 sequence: CASSLVVSQETQYF. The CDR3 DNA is TGTGCCAGCAGCTTAGTAGTATCCCAAGAGACCCAGTACTTC.

CDR3 protein: CASSATSGRALASNEQFF. The CDR3 DNA reads as TGTGCCAGCAGCGCGACTAGCGGGAGGGCCTTGGCGTCCAATGAGCAGTTCTTC. This chain links TRBV9 with TRBJ2-1, with TRBD2 matching 14 bases. CDR3 size: 18 residues. With V trimmed by 3 bases and J by 6 bases, 11 bases remained unmatched. CDR1 SGDLS and CDR2 YYNGEE come from the germline V gene.

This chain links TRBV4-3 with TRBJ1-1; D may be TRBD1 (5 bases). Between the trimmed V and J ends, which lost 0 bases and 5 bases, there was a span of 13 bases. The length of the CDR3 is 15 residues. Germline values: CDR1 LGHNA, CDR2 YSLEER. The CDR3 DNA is TGCGCCAGCAGCCAAGAAACCCAGGGCGGAACTGAAGCTTTCTTT. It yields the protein CASSQETQGGTEAFF.

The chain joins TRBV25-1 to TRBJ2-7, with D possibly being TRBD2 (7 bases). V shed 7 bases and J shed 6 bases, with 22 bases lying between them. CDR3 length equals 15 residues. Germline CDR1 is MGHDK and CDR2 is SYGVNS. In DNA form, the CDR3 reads TGTGCCAGCATGAGGGGGGGGAGCATGGGGTCCGAGCAGTACTTC. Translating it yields CASMRGGSMGSEQYF.

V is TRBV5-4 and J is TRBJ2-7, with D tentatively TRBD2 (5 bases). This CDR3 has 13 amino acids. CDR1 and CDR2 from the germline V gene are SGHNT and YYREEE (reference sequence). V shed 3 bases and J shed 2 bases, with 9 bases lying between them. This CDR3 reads CASSSGSAYEQYF. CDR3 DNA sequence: TGTGCCAGCAGCTCGGGGAGTGCCTACGAGCAGTACTTC.

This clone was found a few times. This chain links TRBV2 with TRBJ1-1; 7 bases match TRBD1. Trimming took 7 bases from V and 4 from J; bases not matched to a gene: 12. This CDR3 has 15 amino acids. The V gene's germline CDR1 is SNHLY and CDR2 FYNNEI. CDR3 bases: TGTGCCAGCAACCCGGGACAGTCATTCGGCACTGAAGCTTTCTTT. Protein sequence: CASNPGQSFGTEAFF.